Below, 21 T cell receptor beta chains from the same sample are listed, as sequenced in a study of naive and memory T cell subsets. An equimolar mix of two oligonucleotides served as the beta constant-region primer for TRBC1 and TRBC2. TCRdb fed the UMI-ligation and nested PCR reads into MiXCR, producing one record per CDR3 protein. The data contain 84,000 or so distinct CDR3 sequences, around 7% of them singletons. Specimen: central memory CD4+ T cells from blood. The receptors stem from a human donor in good health.

Points on this clonotype: A much larger clone differs by one base, so this may be a read error. The chain employs TRBV12-3 or TRBV12-4 and TRBJ2-7, with D unclear. This CDR3 comprises 11 residues. The CDR3 nucleotides are TGTGTCAGCAGTTTATCCTCCAGGCAGTACTTC. This translates into CVSSLSSRQYF.

V usage is TRBV29-1 and J usage is TRBJ2-7, with a weak D call TRBD1 (5 bases). CDR1 and CDR2 from the germline V gene are SQVTM and ANQGSEA. V dropped 5 bases and J dropped 6 bases, with 20 bases sitting between them. The CDR3 totals 14 residues. The chain's CDR3 is CSVTDSIQSREQYF. For the CDR3, the DNA is TGCAGCGTTACTGACAGTATCCAGTCCCGCGAGCAGTACTTC.

This clonotype was counted ten times or more. The rearrangement joins TRBV6-6 to TRBJ1-1; maybe TRBD1 (5 bases). V lost 0 bases, J lost 1 base, and 9 bases lay in between. The germline V gene encodes CDR1 MNHNY and CDR2 SVGAGI (reference sequence). The CDR3 is 15 residues long. The CDR3 sequence is CASSYSSDRNTEAFF. CDR3 nucleotides: TGTGCCAGCAGTTACTCGTCCGACAGGAACACTGAAGCTTTCTTT.

This clonotype was counted ten times or more. V usage is TRBV18 and J usage is TRBJ1-1; the D is unclear. V lost 6 bases and J lost 7, with 12 bases in between. This CDR3 has 12 residues. Per germline, CDR1 KGHSH and CDR2 LQKENI. The CDR3 region has the DNA TGTGCCAGCTCCCCGTGGCGAGATGAAGCTTTCTTT. Its protein product is CASSPWRDEAFF.

This clonotype occurred once. Possible read error: a much larger clone is one base away. The chain has TRBV10-3 and TRBJ1-1; D is uncertain. The CDR3 is 14 amino acids. Germline values: CDR1 ENHRY, CDR2 SYGVKD. Deletions cut 8 bases from V and 5 bases from J, with 18 bases between. This CDR3 is CAIRERDFGTEAFF. The CDR3 DNA is TGTGCCATCCGGGAAAGGGATTTTGGAACTGAAGCTTTCTTT.

This clonotype was counted many times. The chain recombines TRBV27 with TRBJ2-1; D gene uncertain. CDR3 size: 14 residues. The V and J ends lost 5 bases and 4 bases respectively, with 12 bases between them. Germline CDR1 and CDR2: MNHEY and SMNVEV (reference sequence). CDR3 sequence: CASSPIGRYNEQFF. The DNA of the CDR3 is TGTGCCAGCAGTCCTATTGGACGGTACAATGAGCAGTTCTTC.

This clonotype occurred a few times. An end of the junction does not agree with germline; a read error may underlie this. The chain carries TRBV7-9 and TRBJ1-2; 7 nucleotides match TRBD1. The CDR3 length is 14 residues. Germline-derived CDR1 and CDR2 are SEHNR and FQNEAQ (reference sequence). The CDR3 loop reads CASSLKTGDSLFHF. CDR3 sequence (DNA): TGTGCCAGCAGCCTTAAAACGGGGGACAGCTTATTTCACTTC.

This clonotype has a count of ten or more. The V and J genes are TRBV18 and TRBJ1-6, with D unresolved. Trimming took 4 bases from V and 14 from J, leaving 15 bases between them. Germline CDR1 reads KGHSH; CDR2 reads LQKENI. The CDR3 extends over 13 amino acids. CDR3 loop: CASSHGSEGALHF. Written as DNA, the CDR3 is TGTGCCAGCTCACACGGGAGTGAGGGAGCCCTCCACTTT.

This rearrangement joins TRBV30 to TRBJ2-7; D is ambiguous. The germline V gene encodes CDR1 GTSNPN and CDR2 SVGIG (reference sequence). The CDR3 consists of 16 residues. Between the trimmed V and J ends, which lost 1 base and 0 bases, there was a span of 16 bases. Written as DNA, the CDR3 is TGTGCCTGGAGTGCCAAACGGACCTTCAGCTCCTACGAGCAGTACTTC. The encoded protein is CAWSAKRTFSSYEQYF.

This chain links TRBV5-1 with TRBJ2-1, with TRBD2 matching 15 bases. The length of the CDR3 is 15 residues. Trimming removed 3 bases from V and 8 bases from J; junction bases left unmatched: 3. Germline assignment: CDR1 SGHRS and CDR2 YFSETQ. This CDR3 reads CASSSGTSGGYEQFF. CDR3 nucleotides: TGCGCCAGCAGCTCCGGGACTAGCGGGGGGTATGAGCAGTTCTTC.

The table lists this clonotype with many counts. The V call is TRBV15, the J call TRBJ1-2; D is unclear. V was shortened by 5 bases and J by 1 base, with 8 bases between the two germline ends. The CDR3 consists of 13 residues. CDR1 and CDR2 from the germline V gene are LNHNV and YYDKDF (reference sequence). Here the CDR3 DNA reads TGTGCCACCAGCCCCGGACTTAACTATGGCTACACCTTC. Translating gives CATSPGLNYGYTF.

This clonotype was seen many times. The gene calls are TRBV3-1 and TRBJ1-1; the D gene is possibly TRBD1 (5 bases). The CDR3 loop spans 16 amino acids. Germline CDR1 reads LGHDT; CDR2 reads YNNKEL (reference sequence). The V end lost 1 base, the J end lost 1 base, and 13 bases lay between the germline ends. CDR3 in amino acids: CASSQGRTFRNTEAFF. The CDR3 DNA is TGTGCCAGCAGCCAAGGTAGGACATTTCGGAACACTGAAGCTTTCTTT.

The chain joins TRBV12-3 or TRBV12-4 to TRBJ2-2, with no clear D. The V gene lost 6 bases and the J gene lost 5 bases, with 10 bases spanning the gap. The CDR3 extends over 13 amino acids. The CDR3 bases are TGTGCCAGCAGCCCCCGTGGAACCGGGGAGCTGTTTTTT. This translates into CASSPRGTGELFF.

Points on this clonotype: Possible read error: a much larger clone is one base away. The rearrangement joins TRBV6-2 or TRBV6-3 to TRBJ2-7; tentatively, D is TRBD1 or TRBD2 (7 bases each). The ends were cut back, 6 bases at V and 1 base at J, with 16 bases in the middle. Germline CDR1 is MNHEY and CDR2 is SVGEGT. The CDR3 covers 15 residues. For the CDR3, the DNA is TGTGCCAGCAGCGACCCAGGGGGGGCATCCTACGAGCAGTACTTC. Its protein is CASSDPGGASYEQYF.

The V call is TRBV28, the J call TRBJ2-3; 12 positions match TRBD2. CDR3 length: 15 residues. With V trimmed by 4 bases and J by 7 bases, 6 bases remained unmatched. From germline, CDR1 is MDHEN and CDR2 SYDVKM. The DNA for the CDR3 is TGTGCCAGCAGTTCGAGGACTAGCGGGACCAATACGCAGTATTTT. This codes for CASSSRTSGTNTQYF.

This clonotype was counted only a few times. V is TRBV7-2 and J is TRBJ2-7; 9 positions agree with TRBD2. J was trimmed by 7 bases and V by 5 bases; bases with no gene match: 12. From germline, CDR1 is SGHTA and CDR2 FQGNSA. CDR3 size: 15 residues. CDR3 nucleotide sequence: TGTGCCAGCAGCGCCCGACTAGCGCTAGCGGGGGAGCAGTACTTC. Translating it yields CASSARLALAGEQYF.

This clonotype occurred many times. V and J are TRBV28 and TRBJ1-2; possible D gene TRBD1, 6 bases. The CDR3 has 14 residues. V gave up 2 bases and J gave up 8 bases, with 15 bases separating them. Germline V lookup: CDR1 MDHEN, CDR2 SYDVKM. The CDR3 is CASSLSGGRMGYTF. CDR3 in DNA: TGTGCCAGCAGTTTAAGCGGGGGGCGTATGGGCTACACCTTC.

V gene TRBV10-3 combines with J gene TRBJ2-1; D is possibly TRBD2 (6 bases). This CDR3 is 15 amino acids long. Trimming stripped 10 bases from V and 4 bases from J, with 20 bases between. Germline V lookup: CDR1 ENHRY, CDR2 SYGVKD. Here the CDR3 DNA reads TGTGCCAGCCGGGGGAGCGGAGCCCTATACAATGAGCAGTTCTTC. Its protein is CASRGSGALYNEQFF.

There are many counts of this clonotype. CDR3 in amino acids: CASSTRDSFNEKLFF. CDR3 DNA sequence: TGTGCCAGCAGCACCCGGGACAGCTTTAATGAAAAACTGTTTTTT. The chain joins TRBV7-2 to TRBJ1-4; 7 positions agree with TRBD1. The junction had 7 bases not matched to a gene; V was cut back by 5 bases and J by 4 bases. The CDR3 spans 15 residues. The germline V gene has CDR1 SGHTA and CDR2 FQGNSA.

This clonotype was seen ten or more times. This rearrangement joins TRBV27 to TRBJ2-3; TRBD2 matches 7 bases. The germline CDR1 and CDR2 sequences are MNHEY and SMNVEV (reference sequence). V was pared by 5 bases and J by 1 base, with 6 bases of the junction left unmatched. The CDR3 extends over 15 amino acids. Here the CDR3 reads CASSPSGDRTDTQYF. CDR3 DNA sequence: TGTGCCAGCAGTCCAAGCGGGGACCGCACAGATACGCAGTATTTT.

This clonotype was seen more than once but under ten times. The genes are TRBV20-1 and TRBJ2-1, with 7 positions matching TRBD2. The CDR3 totals 14 residues. CDR1 and CDR2 from the germline V gene are DFQATT and SNEGSKA (reference sequence). V was clipped by 4 bases and J by 4 bases; unmatched bases: 7. CDR3 sequence (DNA): TGCAGTGCTACACGGGGGGTCCGTTACAATGAGCAGTTCTTC. This encodes CSATRGVRYNEQFF.